In its sample, the clone carrying this T cell receptor (beta chain) was seen a few times. Its matching antigen is unknown. TCRdb redid the calling of the RT-PCR reads with MiXCR, one entry per CDR3 protein. The sample has approximately 520,000 distinct CDR3 sequences, 16% seen once; the top ten hold 3%. The data belong to a study of response to subunit inactivated influenza vaccine. The study's findings and limits: Seasonal influenza vaccination, on each occasion, was suggested by the authors to recruit few new T cells.

This TCR derives from a man between 50 and 75 years old who received an inactivated influenza vaccine. Sample: CD4+ T cells sorted from PBMCs, taken less than 30 months after vaccination.

This CDR3 is CSAPLPSSYEQYF. DNA for the CDR3: TGCAGTGCCCCCCTACCGAGCTCCTACGAGCAGTACTTC. The J gene is TRBJ2-7, the V gene TRBV20-1; D gene uncertain. Trimming removed 6 bases at V and 0 bases at J, with 12 bases between. The CDR3 covers 13 residues. Looked up from germline, CDR1 is DFQATT and CDR2 is SNEGSKA (reference sequence).